This TCR beta chain derives from a study of blood T cell repertoires in COVID-19. On the study more broadly: The United States, Italy and Spain were the sources of the acute and convalescent COVID-19 samples.

Here immunoSEQ multiplex PCR was the method, and the copy in TCRdb shows in-frame clones only, minus some. The data contain about 200,000 clones, roughly 86% of them singletons. The ends were cut back, 3 bases at V and 3 bases at J, with 15 bases in the middle. This CDR3 contains 14 residues. Germline V lookup: CDR1 GTSNPN, CDR2 SVGIG (reference sequence). This clone was seen a handful of times. The TCR comes from a man aged 18 to 30 with active or convalescent COVID-19. Source material: peripheral blood. This chain uses TRBV30 with TRBJ2-7; D uncertain. The CDR3, as DNA: TGTGCCTGGAGCTCTAAACCTCCACTCTACGAGCAGTACTTC. Translation: CAWSSKPPLYEQYF. The whole variable domain, remainder taken from reference TRBV30 and TRBJ2-7, is SQTIHQWPATLVQPVGSPLSLECTVEGTSNPNLYWYRQAAGRGLQLLFYSVGIGQISSEVPQNLSASRPQDRQFILSSKKLLLSDSGFYLCAWSSKPPLYEQYFGPGTRLTVT.